Listed here is a single T cell receptor beta chain. Its target is unknown. This CDR3 spans 14 amino acids. Germline CDR1 and CDR2: SGHDT and YYEEEE. Between the trimmed V and J ends, which lost 0 bases and 4 bases, there was a span of 8 bases. The data were produced by immunoSEQ multiplex PCR, yet TCRdb's version contains in-frame clones alone and is incomplete. The table includes tens of thousands of clones, approximately 87% detected once. This sample stems from a study of T cells in localized non-small cell lung cancer. Study results and limitations: Adjacent lung tissue had a median roughly 62 of the top 100 clones found in the tumor. Tumor samples were not multi-region, leaving intratumor heterogeneity unexcluded.

The sequenced sample was peripheral blood, obtained before any cancer treatment. The clonotype was recovered from a male donor at least 60 years old with stage III squamous cell lung carcinoma. This chain uses TRBV5-6 with TRBJ2-4; D perhaps matches TRBD2 (5 bases). The CDR3 nucleotides are TGTGCCAGCAGCTTGGGGCCGGGAAAAAACATTCAGTACTTC. This encodes CASSLGPGKNIQYF.